Listed below are T cell receptor beta chains from one sample, sequenced in a study of shared clonotypes between healthy human individuals. This table comes from immunoSEQ multiplex PCR, and its TCRdb copy is limited to in-frame clones, with some not included. The data show some 2.1 million clones, with over 85% seen just once and around 1.7% held by the top ten. Material for sequencing was naive CD8+ T cells from PBMCs. The receptors stem from a man in his late teens or twenties in good health. Some clones in this sample may be carry-over from other donors' samples. Each CDR3 is given with its conserved first and last residue. A D gene is named only where the DNA matches it firmly. Clone size is stated in some rows and not others, as once, few, many or a class when expanded.

clone_size,v_call,j_call,d_call,cdr3_aa,cdr3_nt
-,TRBV29-1,TRBJ2-4,-,CSVQEPKNIQYF,TGCAGCGTACAGGAGCCAAAAAACATTCAGTACTTC
-,TRBV6-5,TRBJ2-1,-,CASSYSGAGAVQFF,TGTGCCAGCAGTTACTCGGGGGCGGGCGCAGTGCAGTTCTTC
-,TRBV29-1,TRBJ2-5,-,CSAALGNGVPQYF,TGCAGCGCCGCCCTCGGTAATGGTGTGCCCCAGTACTTC
-,TRBV7-9,TRBJ2-5,TRBD2,CASSSGLGNQYF,TGTGCCAGCAGTTCGGGACTAGGCAACCAGTACTTC
-,TRBV27,TRBJ2-4,TRBD2,CASSPVAGAKNIQYF,TGTGCCAGCAGTCCGGTAGCGGGAGCCAAAAACATTCAGTACTTC
once,TRBV10-2,TRBJ1-5,-,CASSDQGYNQPQHF,TGCGCCAGCAGTGACCAGGGGTACAATCAGCCCCAGCATTTT
-,TRBV25-1,TRBJ2-1,-,CASRTFGYEQFF,TGTGCCAGCCGCACTTTCGGTTATGAGCAGTTCTTC
-,TRBV11-2,TRBJ2-7,-,CASSQDRVYSYEQYF,TGTGCCAGCAGCCAAGACAGAGTATACTCCTACGAGCAGTACTTC
-,TRBV7-2,TRBJ2-2,-,CASSLLSFPGNTGELFF,TGTGCCAGCAGCTTACTTAGCTTCCCAGGGAACACCGGGGAGCTGTTTTTT
-,TRBV19,TRBJ2-7,TRBD2,CASSSGRVNEQYF,TGTGCCAGTAGTAGCGGGAGGGTCAACGAGCAGTACTTC
-,TRBV25-1,TRBJ1-1,TRBD1,CASTAGTALIEAFF,TGTGCCAGTACCGCCGGGACAGCACTAATTGAAGCTTTCTTT
once,TRBV27,TRBJ2-3,TRBD1,CASRQGNTDTQYF,TGTGCCAGCCGACAGGGAAATACAGATACGCAGTATTTT
-,TRBV27,TRBJ2-7,-,CASSLVRGHREQYF,TGTGCCAGCAGTTTAGTCCGGGGTCACAGGGAGCAGTACTTC
-,TRBV5-6,TRBJ1-2,-,CASSLVQGWGNYGYTF,TGTGCCAGCAGCTTGGTACAGGGTTGGGGTAACTATGGCTACACCTTC
-,TRBV11-2,TRBJ2-4,TRBD1,CASSHGTADSIQYF,TGTGCCAGCAGCCATGGGACAGCCGATTCCATTCAGTACTTC
-,TRBV30,TRBJ1-2,-,CAWSLGPLSAGYTF,TGTGCCTGGAGTCTGGGGCCCTTGTCAGCTGGCTACACCTTC
-,TRBV13,TRBJ2-3,-,CASTRRAGTGDTQYF,TGTGCCAGCACCCGACGCGCTGGCACCGGAGATACGCAGTATTTT